A single TCR beta chain is shown here with its context. The antigen is not known. Repertoires were generated with immunoSEQ multiplex PCR, while TCRdb's copy carries only in-frame clones and drops some. Here the sample spans some 94,000 clones, approximately 80% being singletons. These data come from a study of radiotherapy plus CTLA-4 blockade in lung cancer. Study at large: For around 18% of patients, objective responses occurred, and approximately 33% had disease control. The study, taken as a whole, reports: Blood saw expansion of tumor-derived TCR clones after radiotherapy plus ipilimumab.

Focal radiation plus CTLA-4 blockade with ipilimumab was given to patients with chemo-refractory metastatic non-small-cell lung cancer. Between the trimmed V and J ends, which lost 2 bases and 2 bases, there was a span of 11 bases. The CDR3 is 15 amino acids. Germline CDR1 reads MDHEN; CDR2 reads SYDVKM. Source: peripheral blood, taken from a patient treated with radiotherapy plus ipilimumab. J is TRBJ2-3 and V is TRBV28; possible D gene TRBD1, 6 bases. This TCR came from a human donor with non-small cell lung cancer that progressed on radiotherapy plus ipilimumab. The CDR3 bases are TGTGCCAGCAGTTTAAGTGGGGGCAACACAGATACGCAGTATTTT. Translation gives CASSLSGGNTDTQYF.